The entry below gives a single T cell receptor beta chain sequence along with its context. The sample originates from a study of blood T cell repertoires in COVID-19. Overall study: The samples span acute and convalescent COVID-19 from the United States, Italy and Spain. The cDNA or gDNA used as material had been derived from T cells, B-cell-depleted T cells, or PBMCs.

J was trimmed by 9 bases and V by 1 base; bases with no gene match: 10. Germline V gives CDR1 LGHDT, CDR2 YNNKEL (reference sequence). This CDR3 region has 17 residues. Authors' analysis steps: Amplification with reference gene primers provided the estimates of nucleated cell counts. The assay was immunoSEQ multiplex PCR, and TCRdb's table has in-frame clones only and misses some. The V and J calls and the clone size are those of that table, but D and trimming were determined from the DNA. This table has 130,000 to 150,000 clones, 80% to 90% appearing once. The sequenced material came from peripheral blood. This clonotype was sampled from a man aged 55 to 70 with active or convalescent COVID-19. This chain joins TRBV3-1 (or the pseudogene TRBV3-2) and TRBJ2-3, with TRBD2 matching over 13 bases. The CDR3 DNA reads as TGTGCCAGCAGCCAAGCCGGGACTAGCGGGATAGCGCGCACGCAGTATTTT. It yields the protein CASSQAGTSGIARTQYF.